Following are 25 T cell receptor beta chains from one sample sequenced in a study of T-cell memory formation after mild COVID-19. TCRdb analysed the 5' RACE reads with MiXCR anew, one entry per CDR3 protein. This table holds about 270,000 distinct CDR3 sequences, over 15% found once. Specimen: PBMCs or a T cell subset sorted from them (not recorded which). These receptors all come from a man aged 18 to 30 who had mild COVID-19 (a few samples of this study predate the infection). Cell type and time point are not known.

This clonotype was recorded a few times. CDR3 amino acids: CASSFRQGRTQYF. The CDR3 DNA sequence: TGTGCCAGCAGCTTTAGACAGGGGAGGACCCAGTACTTC. The chain links TRBV7-2 to TRBJ2-5, with TRBD1 matching 8 bases. The ends lost 3 bases at V and 7 bases at J; junction bases unmatched: 4. This CDR3 spans 13 amino acids. Germline V gene sequence: CDR1 SGHTA, CDR2 FQGNSA.

This chain connects TRBV20-1 to TRBJ2-5; D ambiguous. Germline CDR1 and CDR2: DFQATT and SNEGSKA (reference sequence). Between the trimmed V and J ends, which lost 6 bases and 1 base, there was a span of 6 bases. The CDR3 runs to 11 residues. CDR3 sequence (DNA): TGCAGTGCGGGCACCCAAGAGACCCAGTACTTC. Residues: CSAGTQETQYF.

A remark on this clonotype: An end of the junction does not agree with germline; a read error may underlie this. The rearrangement joins TRBV20-1 to TRBJ2-5; 10 bases line up with TRBD2. This CDR3 comprises 15 residues. Germline assignment: CDR1 DFQATT and CDR2 SNEGSKA (reference sequence). CDR3 sequence: CSAGKAGGDQDTQYF. DNA for the CDR3: TGCAGTGCTGGAAAAGCGGGGGGGGACCAAGATACCCAGTACTTC.

This rearrangement joins TRBV6-5 to TRBJ2-7, with 9 bases fitting TRBD1. Germline CDR1 reads MNHEY; CDR2 reads SVGAGI. The CDR3 runs to 14 residues. J was trimmed by 4 bases and V by 5 bases; bases with no gene match: 6. The CDR3, as DNA: TGTGCCAGCAGTCCCGGGACAGGGAAATACGAGCAGTACGTC. It encodes CASSPGTGKYEQYV.

This sequence joins TRBV9 and TRBJ2-1; D gene ambiguous. The CDR3 loop spans 12 amino acids. CDR1 and CDR2 from the germline V gene are SGDLS and YYNGEE. Deletions cut 4 bases from V and 6 bases from J, with 8 bases between. Here the CDR3 reads CASSPAFNEQFF. Here the CDR3 DNA reads TGTGCCAGCAGCCCCGCGTTCAATGAGCAGTTCTTC.

The rearrangement joins TRBV24-1 to TRBJ2-4; 7 bases are shared with TRBD1. This CDR3 region has 12 residues. CDR1 is KGHDR, CDR2 SFDVKD, per germline. Trimming cost V 4 bases and J 10 bases; bases outside gene matches: 3. The CDR3 reads CATSESRGIQYF. The CDR3 DNA reads as TGTGCCACCAGTGAGAGCAGGGGGATTCAGTACTTC.

The table lists this clonotype with a few counts. V is TRBV7-2 and J is TRBJ1-1; TRBD1 might be the D (6 bases). The CDR3 runs to 14 residues. The V end was cut by 7 bases, the J end by 4 bases, with 16 bases between. The germline CDR1 and CDR2 sequences are SGHTA and FQGNSA. The CDR3 bases are TGTGCCAGCACCTACCAGGGGTCGGGCACTGAAGCTTTCTTT. Translated, it gives CASTYQGSGTEAFF. Complete variable domain (other parts from reference TRBV7-2 and TRBJ1-1): GAGVSQSPSNKVTEKGKDVELRCDPISGHTALYWYRQSLGQGLEFLIYFQGNSAPDKSGLPSDRFSAERTGGSVSTLTIQRTQQEDSAVYLCASTYQGSGTEAFFGQGTRLTVV.

This clonotype was counted only a few times. This chain uses TRBV7-2 with TRBJ2-2, with 9 positions matching TRBD1. There are 14 residues in the CDR3. V lost 5 bases and J lost 13; bases outside the gene matches: 11. CDR1 SGHTA and CDR2 FQGNSA come from the germline V gene. In DNA, the CDR3 is TGTGCCAGCAGCCCTGGACCGGGACAGGGAAGGCTGTTTTTT. Amino acid sequence: CASSPGPGQGRLFF.

This clonotype was found a few times. The gene calls are TRBV6-5 and TRBJ1-2, with 7 bases that match TRBD1. The CDR3 consists of 15 residues. Trimming at V came to 0 bases and at J to 3 bases, leaving 4 bases not matched to a gene. Germline V gene lookup returns CDR1 MNHEY and CDR2 SVGAGI. CDR3: CASSYSWDSDYGYTF. As DNA, the CDR3 is TGTGCCAGCAGTTACTCTTGGGACAGCGACTATGGCTACACCTTC.

This clonotype was counted at least ten times. V gene TRBV20-1 combines with J gene TRBJ2-7; the D gene is possibly TRBD1 (5 bases). This CDR3 contains 15 residues. Trimming removed 5 bases at V and 6 bases at J, with 23 bases between. Germline loops: CDR1 DFQATT, CDR2 SNEGSKA (reference sequence). CDR3 nucleotide sequence: TGCAGTGCTCCCCATGTTGGGGCGGTGGCAGGCGAGCAGTACTTC. Translating it yields CSAPHVGAVAGEQYF.

The rearrangement joins TRBV4-3 to TRBJ2-3; D is possibly TRBD1 or TRBD2 (5 bases each). CDR3 length: 16 amino acids. The ends were cut back, 4 bases at V and 6 bases at J, with 20 bases in the middle. Germline V CDR1 and CDR2: LGHNA, YSLEER. The CDR3 nucleotides are TGCGCCAGCAGCCGCCAGTTCGGGACCGACGGCGATACGCAGTATTTT. Translated: CASSRQFGTDGDTQYF.

There are a few counts of this clonotype. The chain has TRBV7-9 and TRBJ2-2; TRBD2 agrees at 8 bases. Germline V gene data show CDR1 as SEHNR and CDR2 as FQNEAQ (reference sequence). The V gene end was trimmed by 5 bases and the J gene end by 4 bases; junction bases not matched to a gene: 15. The CDR3 covers 18 residues. The CDR3 DNA reads as TGTGCCAGCAGCCGAACACCCCTGGGACTAGTGATCACCGGGGAGCTGTTTTTT. The encoded protein is CASSRTPLGLVITGELFF.

This clonotype has just a few counts. The gene calls are TRBV7-2 and TRBJ1-6, with D possibly TRBD1 on 5 matching bases. Trimming stripped 0 bases from V and 8 bases from J, with 11 bases between. Germline V gives CDR1 SGHTA, CDR2 FQGNSA. The CDR3 spans 15 residues. CDR3: CASSLAGGIDSPLHF. The CDR3 nucleotides read TGTGCCAGCAGCTTAGCGGGGGGTATCGATTCACCCCTCCACTTT.

This clonotype was recorded at least ten times. The V call is TRBV20-1, the J call TRBJ2-7, with 8 nucleotides matching TRBD1. In germline, CDR1 is DFQATT, CDR2 SNEGSKA (reference sequence). The CDR3 extends over 13 amino acids. The junction had 7 bases not matched to a gene; V was cut back by 2 bases and J by 7 bases. The CDR3 DNA is TGCAGTGCTAGACCGAGGACAGGGCGAGAGCAGTACGTC. It translates to CSARPRTGREQYV.

This rearrangement joins TRBV29-1 to TRBJ1-1; D not certain. Germline loops: CDR1 SQVTM, CDR2 ANQGSEA. V was trimmed by 3 bases and J by 0 bases, leaving 8 bases between them. The CDR3 is made up of 13 amino acids. The CDR3 protein is CSVELTLNTEAFF. The CDR3 coding sequence is TGCAGCGTTGAGCTGACACTGAACACTGAAGCTTTCTTT.

This clonotype has more than one count but fewer than ten. Written as DNA, the CDR3 is TGTGCCAGCAGTGAGCAAGGGGGCCGCCAAGAGACCCAGTACTTC. Its translation: CASSEQGGRQETQYF. This rearrangement joins TRBV2 to TRBJ2-5, with 7 bases that match TRBD1. CDR1 is SNHLY, CDR2 FYNNEI, per germline. The V and J ends lost 3 bases and 1 base, in that order; junction bases with no gene match: 5. The length of the CDR3 is 15 residues.

The chain has TRBV20-1 and TRBJ2-7, with D tentatively TRBD2 (6 bases). The CDR3 length is 14 residues. The germline V gene encodes CDR1 DFQATT and CDR2 SNEGSKA (reference sequence). V was trimmed by 0 bases and J by 4 bases, leaving 13 bases between them. This chain's CDR3 is CSARDTGTVYEQYF. The CDR3 coding sequence is TGCAGTGCTAGAGATACCGGGACTGTTTACGAGCAGTACTTC.

This clonotype was observed a few times. This chain uses TRBV7-2 with TRBJ2-3; 9 bases are shared with TRBD2. Germline V gives CDR1 SGHTA, CDR2 FQGNSA. The V and J ends lost 8 bases and 1 base, in that order; junction bases with no gene match: 13. The CDR3 contains 17 residues. The CDR3 sequence is CASGQASGAWGTDTQYF. CDR3 bases: TGTGCCAGCGGTCAAGCTAGCGGGGCATGGGGCACAGATACGCAGTATTTT.

A few counts support this clonotype. The chain links TRBV12-5 to TRBJ2-5, with 14 bases identical to TRBD2. J was trimmed by 14 bases and V by 8 bases; bases with no gene match: 7. The CDR3 loop spans 12 amino acids. Per the germline V gene, CDR1 is LGHNT and CDR2 is FRNRAP. Written as DNA, the CDR3 is TGTGCTAGTCAGGGACTAGCGGGGGCCTTATACTTC. Translating gives CASQGLAGALYF.

This clonotype was recorded many times. The rearrangement uses TRBV5-1 and TRBJ2-1, with TRBD2 matching 9 bases. CDR3 length: 12 residues. The trim removed 10 bases at V and 4 bases at J, leaving 3 bases unmatched. CDR1 SGHRS and CDR2 YFSETQ come from the germline V gene. CDR3 coding DNA: TGCGCCTCCGCGGGGGGGTACAATGAGCAGTTCTTC. This encodes CASAGGYNEQFF. Supplemented by reference TRBV5-1 and TRBJ2-1, the full variable domain reads KAGVTQTPRYLIKTRGQQVTLSCSPISGHRSVSWYQQTPGQGLQFLFEYFSETQRNKGNFPGRFSGRQFSNSRSEMNVSTLELGDSALYLCASAGGYNEQFFGPGTRLTVL.

This clonotype has just a few counts. The chain links TRBV3-1 to TRBJ2-7, with D unclear. V lost 1 base and J 2 bases, leaving 12 bases between the germline ends. The V gene's germline CDR1 is LGHDT and CDR2 YNNKEL (reference sequence). The CDR3 is 15 amino acids. The CDR3 sequence is CASSQVDGIAYEQYF. The CDR3 bases are TGTGCCAGCAGCCAAGTTGACGGTATAGCCTACGAGCAGTACTTC.

The sample holds a few counts of this clonotype. V usage is TRBV7-6 and J usage is TRBJ2-1; TRBD2 agrees at 7 bases. J lost 12 bases, V lost 4 bases, and 12 bases had no gene match. CDR1 is SGHVS, CDR2 FNYEAQ, per germline. CDR3 length equals 14 residues. CDR3 DNA sequence: TGTGCCAGCAGCTCTCCGACTAGCCCCCCGGGGCAGTTCTTC. Its protein is CASSSPTSPPGQFF.

This clonotype occurred once. This chain connects TRBV5-1 to TRBJ1-3; 10 nucleotides match TRBD1. Germline V lookup: CDR1 SGHRS, CDR2 YFSETQ. The CDR3 consists of 16 residues. Germline trimming cut 4 bases from V and 0 bases from J; bases unmatched to any gene: 4. CDR3 DNA sequence: TGCGCCAGCAGCACCGGGGACAGGGGCTCTGGAAACACCATATATTTT. It codes for CASSTGDRGSGNTIYF.

The chain recombines TRBV2 with TRBJ2-5, with 9 bases lining up with TRBD1. The CDR3 consists of 14 residues. Germline CDR1 is SNHLY and CDR2 is FYNNEI. Trimming took 7 bases from V and 4 from J; bases not matched to a gene: 7. In nucleotides, the CDR3 is TGTGCCAGCAACCCCGGACAGGGGAGAGAGACCCAGTACTTC. Its protein is CASNPGQGRETQYF.

This clonotype was recorded a few times. The CDR3 DNA reads as TGTGCCAGGACGAGACAGTGGGGGATGGACCACGAGCAGTACTTC. Protein: CARTRQWGMDHEQYF. The chain carries TRBV12-3 or TRBV12-4 and TRBJ2-7; D is possibly TRBD1 or TRBD2 (5 bases each). The CDR3 contains 15 residues. V gave up 9 bases and J gave up 5 bases, with 23 bases separating them.